The 30 T cell receptor beta chains reported below all come from one sample, sequenced in a study of long-term antiretroviral therapy in people with HIV. They ran version v3.0 of the immunoSEQ assay at survey level. Some clones are missing from TCRdb's copy, which holds only in-frame ones; the method was immunoSEQ multiplex PCR. The sample lists approximately 11,000 clones; about 81% were seen once. Source: unsorted PBMCs, taken around 7.2 years after starting antiretroviral therapy. The source of these receptors is a man aged 50-59 years with HIV.

This rearrangement joins TRBV7-6 to TRBJ2-1; 10 bases are a match to TRBD2. V shed 4 bases and J 5 bases; nucleotides not matched to a gene: 2. Germline CDR1 reads SGHVS; CDR2 reads FNYEAQ. The CDR3 is 14 amino acids. CDR3 residues: CASSYTSGDNEQFF. Written as DNA, the CDR3 is TGTGCCAGCAGCTACACTAGCGGGGACAATGAGCAGTTCTTC. Together with reference TRBV7-6 and TRBJ2-1, the CDR3 gives the full variable domain: GAGVSQSPRYKVTKRGQDVALRCDPISGHVSLYWYRQALGQGPEFLTYFNYEAQQDKSGLPNDRFSAERPEGSISTLTIQRTEQRDSAMYRCASSYTSGDNEQFFGPGTRLTVL.

This rearrangement joins TRBV2 to TRBJ2-7, with 12 bases identical to TRBD2. The CDR3 consists of 14 residues. CDR1 SNHLY and CDR2 FYNNEI come from the germline V gene. The V segment lost 4 bases and the J segment 2 bases; nucleotides outside the gene matches: 0. The DNA for the CDR3 is TGTGCCAGCAGTGGACTAGCGGGGGCCTACGAGCAGTACTTC. It specifies CASSGLAGAYEQYF. Full variable domain (rest looked up from reference TRBV2 and TRBJ2-7): EPEVTQTPSHQVTQMGQEVILRCVPISNHLYFYWYRQILGQKVEFLVSFYNNEISEKSEIFDDQFSVERPDGSNFTLKIRSTKLEDSAMYFCASSGLAGAYEQYFGPGTRLTVT.

The chain combines TRBV27 with TRBJ2-7, with D uncertain. The germline V gene has CDR1 MNHEY and CDR2 SMNVEV (reference sequence). Trimming stripped 2 bases from V and 2 bases from J, with 10 bases between. This CDR3 is built from 14 residues. Here the CDR3 reads CASSLKTGPYEQYF. CDR3 sequence (DNA): TGTGCCAGCAGTTTAAAAACCGGGCCCTACGAGCAGTACTTC.

The chain uses TRBV9 and TRBJ1-5; 7 positions agree with TRBD1. This CDR3 region has 17 residues. Per the germline V gene, CDR1 is SGDLS and CDR2 is YYNGEE. The V segment lost 3 bases and the J segment 4 bases; nucleotides outside the gene matches: 13. CDR3 sequence: CASSEGQIPTFNQPQHF. The CDR3, as DNA: TGTGCCAGCAGCGAGGGACAGATTCCGACGTTTAATCAGCCCCAGCATTTT.

V and J are TRBV6-1 and TRBJ1-1, with D hard to call. This CDR3 has 13 residues. V lost 0 bases and J 4 bases, leaving 6 bases between the germline ends. Germline-derived CDR1 and CDR2 are MNHNS and SASEGT. The chain's CDR3 is CASSEAVTTEAFF. The DNA of the CDR3 is TGTGCCAGCAGTGAAGCTGTGACCACTGAAGCTTTCTTT.

The J gene is TRBJ1-5, the V gene TRBV15; the match to TRBD1 covers 9 bases. Trimming took 5 bases from V and 8 from J; bases not matched to a gene: 19. The CDR3 consists of 18 residues. Germline values: CDR1 LNHNV, CDR2 YYDKDF (reference sequence). The CDR3 loop reads CATSGPSGAGTGTKPQHF. The CDR3 DNA follows: TGTGCCACCAGCGGTCCTAGCGGGGCAGGGACAGGGACCAAGCCCCAGCATTTT.

The chain couples TRBV19 to TRBJ1-5; no definite D call. In germline, CDR1 is LNHDA, CDR2 SQIVND (reference sequence). This CDR3 has 15 residues. Trimming cost V 8 bases and J 0 bases, with 14 bases left between them. CDR3 sequence: CASGNGVYSNQPQHF. For the CDR3, the DNA is TGTGCCAGTGGCAACGGGGTCTATAGCAATCAGCCCCAGCATTTT. The variable domain in full, with the rest retrieved from reference TRBV19 and TRBJ1-5, is DGGITQSPKYLFRKEGQNVTLSCEQNLNHDAMYWYRQDPGQGLRLIYYSQIVNDFQKGDIAEGYSVSREKKESFPLTVTSAQKNPTAFYLCASGNGVYSNQPQHFGDGTRLSIL.

The rearrangement joins TRBV27 to TRBJ2-4; tentatively, D is TRBD1 or TRBD2 (5 bases each). V lost 8 bases and J 7 bases, leaving 15 bases between the germline ends. This CDR3 comprises 13 residues. The V gene's germline CDR1 is MNHEY and CDR2 SMNVEV (reference sequence). The CDR3 bases are TGTGCCAGCGGAGTTGCAGGGACGAACATTCAGTACTTC. Translation gives CASGVAGTNIQYF.

The chain has TRBV7-2 and TRBJ2-3, with D uncertain. CDR3 length: 16 residues. CDR1 is SGHTA, CDR2 FQGNSA, per germline. V was trimmed by 1 base and J by 0 bases, leaving 11 bases between them. CDR3 region: CASSLVVRASTDTQYF. The CDR3 nucleotides are TGTGCCAGCAGCTTAGTAGTTCGGGCCAGCACAGATACGCAGTATTTT.

The chain employs TRBV4-1 and TRBJ2-5; possibly TRBD2 for D (6 bases). The CDR3 sequence is 13 residues long. V was shortened by 4 bases and J by 2 bases, with 8 bases between the two germline ends. CDR1 MGHRA and CDR2 YSYEKL come from the germline V gene. The CDR3 region has the DNA TGCGCCAGCAGCCGGGCGGGGCAAGAGACCCAGTACTTC. This sequence encodes CASSRAGQETQYF.

Comments on this clone: Other DNA sequences from this sample encode an identical CDR3 as well. CDR3 sequence reads: CAAQGNYGYTF. The CDR3 DNA reads TGTGCCGCACAGGGTAACTATGGCTACACCTTC. The rearrangement links TRBV10-3 to TRBJ1-2; perhaps TRBD1 as D (6 bases). This CDR3 has 11 amino acids. Germline V lookup: CDR1 ENHRY, CDR2 SYGVKD. V lost 11 bases, J lost 1 base, and 8 bases lay in between.

This clone came up once. The rearrangement uses TRBV7-9 and TRBJ2-7, with 8 bases fitting TRBD1. Germline loops: CDR1 SEHNR, CDR2 FQNEAQ (reference sequence). Trimming took 4 bases from V and 2 from J; bases not matched to a gene: 10. The CDR3 extends over 16 amino acids. The CDR3 spells CASSSRQGSSPYEQYF. The CDR3 DNA reads as TGTGCCAGCAGCTCCAGACAGGGGTCTTCCCCCTACGAGCAGTACTTC.

The sample holds one count of this clone. The chain recombines TRBV15 with TRBJ1-4; no firm D call. CDR1 and CDR2 (germline): LNHNV, YYDKDF (reference sequence). Trimming took 2 bases from V and 5 from J, leaving 18 bases between them. The CDR3 runs to 17 residues. CDR3 bases: TGTGCCACCAGCAGATACCTGGGATACCGTCTCAATGAAAAACTGTTTTTT. Its protein product is CATSRYLGYRLNEKLFF.

This chain uses TRBV7-9 with TRBJ2-5; 11 bases align to TRBD2. Germline CDR1 is SEHNR and CDR2 is FQNEAQ (reference sequence). CDR3 size: 17 residues. After removal of 5 bases from V and 10 bases from J, the junction contained 18 bases not matched to a gene. This chain's CDR3 is CASSLQTSGAIPVIQYF. The CDR3 nucleotides are TGTGCCAGCAGCCTTCAGACTAGCGGGGCAATACCGGTGATCCAGTACTTC.

This clone is a singleton in its sample. V usage is TRBV27 and J usage is TRBJ2-7; 9 nucleotides line up with TRBD1. Germline CDR1 is MNHEY and CDR2 is SMNVEV (reference sequence). J lost 6 bases, V lost 5 bases, and 8 bases had no gene match. This CDR3 spans 14 amino acids. The CDR3 sequence is CASSNRGLLSEQYF. The CDR3 DNA is TGTGCCAGCAGTAACAGGGGGCTCCTAAGCGAGCAGTACTTC.

The chain recombines TRBV6-1 with TRBJ1-2; D unresolved. The CDR3 sequence is 15 residues long. V was trimmed by 6 bases and J by 2 bases, leaving 16 bases between them. Germline V gene sequence: CDR1 MNHNS, CDR2 SASEGT. CDR3 in amino acids: CASSMGDGRNYGYTF. As DNA, the CDR3 is TGTGCCAGCAGCATGGGAGACGGTCGCAACTATGGCTACACCTTC.

The chain employs TRBV5-1 and TRBJ2-7, with a weak D call TRBD1 (6 bases). Germline V gives CDR1 SGHRS, CDR2 YFSETQ. V lost 0 bases, J lost 3 bases, and 10 bases lay in between. The CDR3 contains 14 residues. This chain's CDR3 is CASSLGWGLYEQYF. In DNA, the CDR3 is TGCGCCAGCAGCTTGGGTTGGGGGCTCTACGAGCAGTACTTC. Looking up the rest from reference TRBV5-1 and TRBJ2-7 gives the full variable domain: KAGVTQTPRYLIKTRGQQVTLSCSPISGHRSVSWYQQTPGQGLQFLFEYFSETQRNKGNFPGRFSGRQFSNSRSEMNVSTLELGDSALYLCASSLGWGLYEQYFGPGTRLTVT.

The chain couples TRBV10-2 to TRBJ1-1; D gene ambiguous. With 6 bases removed from V and 5 bases from J, the gap between germline ends came to 13 bases. The germline V gene has CDR1 WSHSY and CDR2 SAAADI. This CDR3 has 13 amino acids. Here the CDR3 reads CASRGKGNTEAFF. In DNA form, the CDR3 reads TGCGCCAGCAGGGGGAAGGGAAATACTGAAGCTTTCTTT.

The chain uses TRBV6-5 and TRBJ2-7, with D unclear. The CDR3 has 13 residues. Trimming removed 2 bases from V and 3 bases from J, with 8 bases in between. The germline gives CDR1 MNHEY, CDR2 SVGAGI. This CDR3 is CASSYTLVYEQYF. The DNA of the CDR3 is TGTGCCAGCAGTTACACACTGGTCTACGAGCAGTACTTC.

The CDR3 DNA reads as TGTGCCAGCAGCCGCCTAACTATCACCGGGGAGACCCAGTACTTC. This translates into CASSRLTITGETQYF. The V call is TRBV7-2, the J call TRBJ2-5; D is undetermined. This CDR3 contains 15 residues. CDR1 is SGHTA and CDR2 is FQGNSA in the germline V gene. V lost 5 bases, J lost 5 bases, and 18 bases lay in between.

The chain is built from TRBV2 and TRBJ2-1, with D perhaps matching TRBD2 (5 bases). Per the germline V gene, CDR1 is SNHLY and CDR2 is FYNNEI. V was clipped by 5 bases and J by 7 bases, with 12 bases between them. CDR3 length equals 13 residues. The CDR3 nucleotides read TGTGCCAGCAGTATCGTCTCGGGAAATGAGCAGTTCTTC. This encodes CASSIVSGNEQFF.

The chain joins TRBV5-5 to TRBJ2-7; 8 bases match TRBD2. Germline CDR1 and CDR2: SGHKS and YYEKEE (reference sequence). V was clipped by 2 bases and J by 5 bases; unmatched bases: 9. The CDR3 runs 15 residues. DNA for the CDR3: TGTGCCAGCAGCTTCCCCCTCCGTAGCGGGGACGAGCAGTACTTC. Amino acid sequence: CASSFPLRSGDEQYF.

The chain recombines TRBV13 with TRBJ2-1; TRBD1 agrees at 9 bases. The CDR3 contains 15 residues. With 5 bases clipped from V and 3 bases from J, the junction kept 5 bases outside the gene matches. Germline V gives CDR1 PRHDT, CDR2 FYEKMQ (reference sequence). The CDR3 DNA reads TGTGCCAGCAGCCCGGGACAGGGAGGCTACAATGAGCAGTTCTTC. It specifies CASSPGQGGYNEQFF.

This chain links TRBV5-6 with TRBJ2-5; D is perhaps TRBD1 (5 bases). Judging by the DNA end, TRBJ2-7 fits better; the J call may be wrong. The length of the CDR3 is 15 residues. Germline loops: CDR1 SGHDT, CDR2 YYEEEE. CDR3 residues: CASSLGATASYEQYF. The CDR3 DNA reads TGTGCCAGCAGCTTGGGGGCGACAGCGTCCTACGAGCAGTACTTC.

The chain is built from TRBV5-1 and TRBJ1-1; D is possibly TRBD1 (6 bases). Germline values: CDR1 SGHRS, CDR2 YFSETQ. The V end was cut by 1 base, the J end by 1 base, with 8 bases between. The CDR3 is 14 residues long. The DNA for the CDR3 is TGCGCCAGCAGCTTGCAGGGGTCGAACACTGAAGCTTTCTTT. Translated, it gives CASSLQGSNTEAFF.

The rearrangement uses TRBV14 and TRBJ2-1, with TRBD2 as a possible D gene (5 bases). CDR1 and CDR2 (germline): SGHDN, FVKESK. The CDR3 covers 16 residues. Trimming cost V 1 base and J 8 bases, with 18 bases left between them. In nucleotides, the CDR3 is TGTGCCAGCAGCCAAGCCCGGGATAGGGTCTTCGATGAGCAGTTCTTC. Amino acids: CASSQARDRVFDEQFF.

J is TRBJ1-1 and V is TRBV6-1; D gene ambiguous. The germline V gene has CDR1 MNHNS and CDR2 SASEGT. The CDR3 loop spans 15 amino acids. Trimming took 5 bases from V and 0 from J, leaving 13 bases between them. DNA for the CDR3: TGTGCCAGCAGTCAACACAGCAGCTTGAACACTGAAGCTTTCTTT. Translating it yields CASSQHSSLNTEAFF.

The V and J genes are TRBV11-3 and TRBJ1-3; no firm D call. There are 14 residues in the CDR3. Germline V lookup: CDR1 SGHNT, CDR2 YENEEA. The ends were cut back, 2 bases at V and 0 bases at J, with 5 bases in the middle. CDR3 protein: CASSLWDSGNTIYF. CDR3 DNA sequence: TGTGCCAGCAGCTTATGGGACTCTGGAAACACCATATATTTT.

The chain has TRBV5-1 and TRBJ2-3; the D gene is possibly TRBD2 (6 bases). V lost 3 bases, J lost 4 bases, and 18 bases lay in between. CDR3 length: 16 residues. In germline, CDR1 is SGHRS, CDR2 YFSETQ. The CDR3 region has the DNA TGCGCCAGCAGCTCGGACTACCCCGGAGGGGCAGATACGCAGTATTTT. It yields the protein CASSSDYPGGADTQYF.

The chain couples TRBV6-1 to TRBJ1-1; D uncertain. Germline V gene lookup returns CDR1 MNHNS and CDR2 SASEGT. V lost 5 bases, J lost 0 bases, and 7 bases lay in between. This CDR3 has 13 amino acids. For the CDR3, the DNA is TGTGCCAGCAGTAGGGCCTTGAACACTGAAGCTTTCTTT. It codes for CASSRALNTEAFF.